These T cell receptor beta chains were read from a single sample in a study of cytomegalovirus exposure and HLA in healthy donors. Clones were read by immunoSEQ multiplex PCR, and TCRdb kept only the in-frame ones, dropping some. The repertoire holds tens of thousands of clones, with approximately 70% as singletons. What was sequenced was PBMCs. The receptors derive from a woman aged 45-59 years in good health and CMV-seronegative. The CDR3 runs from the conserved cysteine through the conserved F or W. The D gene is left open where the match is weak. The size entry is marked missing in some rows and otherwise reads once, few, many or a size class.

TRBV7-2,.,TRBJ1-5,.,CASSFEYYQPQHF,TGTGCCAGCAGCTTCGAATACTATCAGCCCCAGCATTTT
TRBV6-5,TRBD1,TRBJ1-2,.,CASSYTGTGLYGYTF,TGTGCCAGCAGTTACACCGGGACAGGGCTCTATGGCTACACCTTC
TRBV6-1,TRBD1,TRBJ2-7,.,CASREGTGSRVYEQYF,TGTGCCAGCAGGGAAGGGACAGGTAGCCGGGTCTACGAGCAGTACTTC
TRBV19,.,TRBJ1-3,few,CASSIDPAGYTIYF,TGTGCCAGTAGTATAGATCCCGCCGGTTACACCATATATTTT
TRBV28,.,TRBJ1-2,few,CASSWGTDYGYTF,TGTGCCAGCAGTTGGGGGACTGATTATGGCTACACCTTC
TRBV11-3,TRBD2,TRBJ2-3,.,CASSPRGGRADTQYF,TGTGCCAGCAGCCCACGGGGGGGCCGTGCAGATACGCAGTATTTT
TRBV9,.,TRBJ2-3,.,CASSVPSTDTQYF,TGTGCCAGCAGCGTACCTAGCACAGATACGCAGTATTTT
TRBV29-1,TRBD1,TRBJ1-1,.,CSVRGQGGVTEAFF,TGCAGCGTGAGAGGACAGGGGGGCGTCACTGAAGCTTTCTTT
TRBV6-1,.,TRBJ1-1,.,CASRLQGSTEAFF,TGTGCCAGCAGACTACAGGGTAGCACTGAAGCTTTCTTT
TRBV5-1,TRBD1,TRBJ2-1,.,CASQPTGGSYNEQFF,TGCGCCAGCCAGCCGACAGGGGGCTCCTACAATGAGCAGTTCTTC
TRBV6-5,TRBD1,TRBJ2-7,.,CASRTGQGLRHEQYF,TGTGCCAGCAGAACAGGACAGGGGCTTAGACACGAGCAGTACTTC
TRBV4-1,.,TRBJ1-2,.,CASSPLRTKAYGYTF,TGCGCCAGCAGCCCTCTAAGGACAAAAGCTTATGGCTACACCTTC
TRBV7-9,.,TRBJ2-4,.,CASSFYLAKNIQYF,TGTGCCAGCAGCTTTTATCTAGCCAAAAACATTCAGTACTTC
TRBV11-2,.,TRBJ2-7,.,CASSLHVGQGYEQYF,TGTGCCAGCAGCTTACACGTGGGGCAAGGCTACGAGCAGTACTTC
TRBV9,TRBD2,TRBJ2-2,.,CASTTSGNAGELFF,TGTGCCAGCACCACTAGCGGGAATGCCGGGGAGCTGTTTTTT
TRBV28,.,TRBJ2-5,.,CASSYSLETQYF,TGTGCCAGCAGTTATTCGTTAGAGACCCAGTACTTC
TRBV5-6,.,TRBJ1-1,.,CASSLSDTEAFF,TGTGCCAGCAGCTTATCAGACACTGAAGCTTTCTTT
TRBV10-1,.,TRBJ2-1,.,CASSESSIAAYNEQFF,TGCGCCAGCAGTGAGTCGAGTATAGCTGCCTACAATGAGCAGTTCTTC
TRBV29-1,.,TRBJ2-7,few,CSVTGAYEQYF,TGCAGCGTTACCGGAGCCTACGAGCAGTACTTC
TRBV5-1,.,TRBJ2-3,.,CASSPTSLADTQYF,TGCGCCAGCAGCCCCACTAGCCTGGCAGATACGCAGTATTTT
TRBV5-4,TRBD2,TRBJ2-7,few,CASSFGGGPYEQYF,TGTGCCAGCAGCTTTGGGGGAGGGCCCTACGAGCAGTACTTC
TRBV29-1,.,TRBJ1-4,once,CSARGRGNEKLFF,TGCAGCGCCCGGGGAAGGGGGAATGAAAAACTGTTTTTT
TRBV28,TRBD1,TRBJ2-7,.,CATTRQGNPYEQYF,TGTGCCACAACCCGACAGGGGAATCCCTACGAGCAGTACTTC
TRBV13,.,TRBJ2-7,.,CASSLPGGRNEQYF,TGTGCCAGCAGCCTCCCCGGCGGAAGAAACGAGCAGTACTTC
TRBV5-1,TRBD1,TRBJ1-1,.,CASGRDTGAEAFF,TGCGCCAGCGGACGTGATACAGGGGCTGAAGCTTTCTTT
TRBV7-6,TRBD1,TRBJ1-2,.,CASSPTGTGGGYTF,TGTGCCAGCAGCCCCACCGGGACAGGGGGGGGCTACACCTTC
TRBV19,.,TRBJ1-1,.,CASSVDRLNTEAFF,TGTGCCAGTAGTGTCGACAGGCTGAACACTGAAGCTTTCTTT
TRBV6-5,TRBD1,TRBJ2-5,.,CASRASGGQETQYF,TGTGCCAGCAGAGCATCAGGGGGCCAAGAGACCCAGTACTTC
TRBV29-1,TRBD2,TRBJ2-1,.,CSVKTSGSRNNNEQFF,TGCAGCGTTAAGACTAGCGGGAGCCGAAACAACAATGAGCAGTTCTTC
TRBV7-6,.,TRBJ2-3,.,CASSLGDNTDTQYF,TGTGCCAGCAGCTTAGGGGACAACACAGATACGCAGTATTTT
TRBV5-4,TRBD2,TRBJ2-3,.,CASSPGGITDTQYF,TGTGCCAGCAGCCCGGGGGGGATCACAGATACGCAGTATTTT
TRBV28,TRBD1,TRBJ2-7,.,CASSLFTGVPRSEQYF,TGTGCCAGCAGTTTATTCACAGGGGTCCCTCGATCCGAGCAGTACTTC
TRBV6-1,.,TRBJ2-7,.,CASNLGGSYEQYF,TGTGCCAGCAACCTAGGGGGTTCCTACGAGCAGTACTTC
TRBV6-5,.,TRBJ1-2,few,CASSYGQKNYGYTF,TGTGCCAGCAGTTACGGGCAGAAGAACTATGGCTACACCTTC
TRBV27,TRBD2,TRBJ2-5,.,CASSLASGKAETQYF,TGTGCCAGCAGTTTAGCTAGCGGGAAAGCCGAGACCCAGTACTTC
TRBV5-6,TRBD1,TRBJ1-5,.,CASSHLRDRGRNQPQHF,TGTGCCAGCAGCCATCTCCGGGACAGGGGCCGCAATCAGCCCCAGCATTTT
TRBV7-3,TRBD1,TRBJ1-2,.,CASSPGQGVGYTF,TGTGCCAGCAGCCCCGGACAGGGGGTCGGCTACACCTTC
TRBV7-8,TRBD1,TRBJ1-4,.,CASSPGTGSNEKLFF,TGTGCCAGCAGCCCAGGGACAGGCTCTAATGAAAAACTGTTTTTT
TRBV7-3,TRBD2,TRBJ2-1,once,CASSSAGTSINEQFF,TGTGCCAGCAGCTCGGCCGGGACTAGCATCAATGAGCAGTTCTTC
TRBV4-1,.,TRBJ1-2,.,CASSQRHRGGYGYTF,TGCGCCAGCAGCCAAAGACACCGTGGAGGCTATGGCTACACCTTC
TRBV29-1,.,TRBJ1-1,.,CSVYTGNTEAFF,TGCAGCGTCTACACAGGGAACACTGAAGCTTTCTTT
TRBV28,TRBD1,TRBJ2-7,few,CASSLRGTGSGEQYF,TGTGCCAGCAGTTTAAGGGGGACAGGTTCGGGCGAGCAGTACTTC
TRBV2,TRBD1,TRBJ1-2,.,CASSPGQGNGYTF,TGTGCCAGCAGCCCGGGACAGGGAAATGGCTACACCTTC
TRBV29-1,TRBD1,TRBJ2-7,.,CSVTGTVYEQYF,TGCAGCGTCACCGGGACAGTCTACGAGCAGTACTTC
TRBV6-5,.,TRBJ2-3,once,CASSYGLAKDTQYF,TGTGCCAGCAGTTACGGTTTAGCTAAAGATACGCAGTATTTT
TRBV6-5,.,TRBJ1-2,.,CASSYSTGYYGYTF,TGTGCCAGCAGTTACTCTACAGGGTATTATGGCTACACCTTC
TRBV19,TRBD1,TRBJ1-3,few,CATGQVSGNTIYF,TGTGCCACCGGACAGGTCTCTGGAAACACCATATATTTT
TRBV5-1,.,TRBJ2-3,once,CASSGRGSLDTQYF,TGCGCCAGCAGCGGGAGGGGGTCATTAGATACGCAGTATTTT
TRBV11-2,.,TRBJ2-1,.,CASSLTSEQFF,TGTGCCAGCAGCTTAACTAGTGAGCAGTTCTTC
TRBV5-1,TRBD2,TRBJ2-5,few,CASSRGSSGSETQYF,TGCGCCAGCAGCCGCGGGAGCAGCGGGAGTGAGACCCAGTACTTC
TRBV10-1,TRBD2,TRBJ2-3,once,CASRDGTSGTDTQYF,TGCGCCAGCAGAGATGGGACTAGCGGTACAGATACGCAGTATTTT
TRBV6-1,.,TRBJ1-1,.,CVSRDLTEAFF,TGTGTCAGCCGGGATTTAACTGAAGCTTTCTTT
TRBV5-1,TRBD1,TRBJ1-2,.,CASSLSGQAIYGYTF,TGCGCCAGCAGCCTGTCGGGACAGGCTATCTATGGCTACACCTTC
TRBV14,.,TRBJ1-1,few,CASSQDGGGIAFF,TGTGCCAGCAGCCAAGATGGTGGGGGCATAGCTTTCTTT
TRBV9,.,TRBJ1-1,.,CASSVTGMNTEAFF,TGTGCCAGCAGCGTTACAGGGATGAACACTGAAGCTTTCTTT
TRBV14,TRBD1,TRBJ1-2,few,CASSPRDRSYGYTF,TGTGCCAGCAGCCCGAGGGACAGAAGCTATGGCTACACCTTC
TRBV5-1,.,TRBJ2-1,.,CASSLERASYNEQFF,TGCGCCAGCAGCTTGGAAAGAGCCTCCTACAATGAGCAGTTCTTC
TRBV23-1,.,TRBJ1-5,few,CASSQSLRVCQPQHF,TGCGCCAGCAGTCAATCGTTACGGGTTTGTCAGCCCCAGCATTTT
TRBV6-5,.,TRBJ1-4,.,CASRPGGNNEKLFF,TGTGCCAGCCGCCCAGGAGGGAATAATGAAAAACTGTTTTTT